This entry describes one T cell receptor (beta chain). The specificity of this receptor is unknown. No much larger clone exists at a distance of one base, and base qualities are not known. This sample is part of a study of cytomegalovirus exposure and HLA in healthy donors (dated by TCRdb to 2016 to 2017). Background for the entire study: An earlier analysis of approximately 640 of the donors reported approximately 270 Gb of sequence data and approximately 110 million unique TCR beta sequences from 150 million to 200 million T cells. An early release that covered fewer than 750 HLA-typed donors contained around 300 gigabases of sequencing data and 65 million to 100 million unique TCR sequences. The genetic ancestry cluster associated with self-reported Caucasian donors included about 81% of the 300 to 450 genotyped donors. The study was designed to test whether signatures of past pathogen exposure could be identified by cataloging public T cell receptors. Using immunosequencing, the study profiled T cell repertoires from around 670 subjects and related those repertoires to cytomegalovirus serostatus. In addition to the first cohort of roughly 700 subjects, a separate validation cohort of 130 or so different subjects was used. High-throughput TCR immunosequencing, statistical association of individual TCRs with disease status, and machine learning were combined to predict cytomegalovirus infection status. A later analysis re-examined previously published TCR beta repertoires from several hundred donors and added high-resolution HLA genotyping to investigate patterns of TCR occurrence. Rather than drawing on any new phenotypic data, the later analysis identified candidate immune exposures from TCR beta sequences and the way those sequences occurred across donors. In an earlier analysis of 500 to 650 of the donors, high-throughput TCR beta sequencing was used to judge whether each TCR beta V gene segment behaved as functional or pseudogenic. Alongside the repertoire data, information on donor age, sex, ethnicity and CMV serostatus was compiled. A later genetic analysis used genome-wide SNP genotypes for about three fifths of the 666 donors, treating that subset as a discovery cohort. All discovery cohort repertoires had been generated using a single sequencing platform. Class I and class II HLA loci were covered by the typing at four-digit resolution. The number of donors typed differed by locus, with 629-630 for A, B, C, DRB1 and DQB1, 522 for DQA1, approximately 570 for DPA1, and some 440 for DPB1. Five DR-DQ haplotypes were treated as single units for association and clustering because of strong linkage in the cohort. Across some 400 genotyped donors of the cohort, an average of roughly 250,000 unique TCR beta nucleotide sequences per donor were sequenced, and roughly 18% of those sequences were non-productive. The full study reports these points: Correlated functional status among segregating V segments might be attributable to linkage disequilibrium, but an unknown experimental factor could not be ruled out. Because counts were too low, about 15 rarely observed V segments, including chromosome 9 orphons, were left out of the earlier analysis of 587 of the donors. Presence/absence analyses assumed roughly uniform sequencing depth across donors, an assumption that may not hold. A further reported finding was that TCR beta sequences accurately predicted the HLA-A and HLA-B alleles for most subjects in the first cohort. An earlier analysis of 587 of the donors showed that most TCR beta V segments appeared in productive rearrangements either about 87% or about 30% of the time, which broadly matched IMGT annotations. Most TCR sequences were observed very rarely across donors, whereas some public TCRs were present in many individuals. The classifier was reported to diagnose cytomegalovirus status with high specificity and sensitivity in both the original and validation cohorts. Immune exposure information for the cohort was limited to CMV serostatus. The sequencing pipeline was judged likely to have produced a cluster of highly shared sequence variants as a technical artifact. This cohort had only TCR beta chains sequenced, and the lack of alpha or paired-chain data limited which features could be detected. A later analysis found that HLA-associated TCR beta chains were more clonally expanded and had lower generation probabilities than equally common non-associated chains. Three of the identified cytomegalovirus-associated TCR beta chains were confirmed in vitro to be specific for cytomegalovirus antigens. In a later analysis, 16,951 TCR beta sequences were associated with specific HLA alleles at a false discovery rate of 0.05. The study gave a list of about 150 TCR beta chains associated with cytomegalovirus. V-gene and J-gene trimming of TCR beta chains was associated with a missense DCLRE1C variant in a later genetic analysis, and the association was replicated in an independent cohort. In a later analysis, several top co-occurrence clusters were reported to appear linked to parvovirus B19, influenza, CMV and Epstein-Barr virus. In a later genetic analysis, fewer N-insertions in productive TCRs were reported among donors in an Asian-associated ancestry cluster than the 666-donor mean. Assigning TCR associations to individual alleles was difficult when HLA alleles, especially DR and DQ, strongly co-occurred. HLA typing was unavailable for some donors at each locus, so association tests used only the typed subset. A later analysis found that TCR association rates varied across HLA loci, with DRB1 alleles showing the most associated TCRs and HLA-C alleles the fewest. Some IMGT-functional V segments, including TRBV6-2 and TRBV6-3, could not be told apart with the 87-base-pair reads, so those segments were excluded. It was suggested by the authors that the approach could potentially be generalized to other disease states and immunological phenotypes. Most CMV-associated TCR beta chains appeared to be HLA-restricted in a later analysis, and the HLA associations seemed to be driven largely by CMV exposure.

In total, 630 or so healthy bone marrow donors made up the cohort. At the time of sampling, all cohort members were nominally healthy, though unrecorded immune exposures were likely present. The donor tested CMV seronegative, placing the donor among the 350 or so seronegative members of the cohort. Each donor provided a peripheral blood sample, and peripheral blood mononuclear cells were used for TCR beta sequencing. Genomic DNA was extracted from the blood cell samples with the Qiagen DNeasy Blood Extraction Kit. The library was produced with the immunoSEQ multiplex PCR assay. For the multiplex PCR, a mixture combining 60 forward primers for TCR Vbeta segments and 13 reverse primers for TCR Jbeta segments was used. The CDR3 region of rearranged TCR beta genes was amplified from genomic DNA with a multiplex PCR assay. The Illumina HiSeq System was used to sequence the amplified TCR beta libraries as 87-base-pair reads. In the paper's pipeline: A later analysis counted about 82 million unique TCR beta chains across the 500 to 850 repertoires, and some 11 million of these chains were shared by at least two donors. Raw reads were error-corrected and collapsed into unique sequences with a nearest-neighbor algorithm that merged closely related sequences to remove PCR and sequencing errors. Alignment of CDR3 sequences to IMGT reference sequences was used to assign V, D and J gene segments. For a sequence to be retained, a match of at least six nucleotides to both a V gene segment and a J gene segment was required. Rearrangements were classified as productive when the CDR3 lacked stop codons and remained in frame with V and J, and all other rearrangements were classified as non-productive. Following IMGT convention, CDR3 was defined as the stretch from the second conserved V-encoded cysteine up to the conserved J-encoded phenylalanine. The earlier analysis of some 540 of the donors excluded any sequence lacking an unambiguous match to a single V gene segment. In an earlier analysis of approximately 560 of the donors, a V segment was called functional when productive rearrangements were above 56.7%, and segregating when the standard deviation between donors exceeded 5%. A statistical classification framework was developed to diagnose cytomegalovirus status using the catalog of TCR beta chain sequences. In a later analysis, TCR nucleotide sequences were compared against IMGT/GENE-DB human TR gene sequences so that V and J genes could be assigned. Using the TCRdist pipeline, a later analysis assigned CDR3 sequences along with most-parsimonious VDJ recombination scenarios. A later analysis defined each TCR beta chain by its CDR3 amino acid sequence plus V-gene family, and excluded reads lacking a unique V-gene family. To address suspected cross-contamination and a sequencing artifact, a later analysis removed under 600 highly shared, low-generation-probability nucleotide sequences. In a later analysis, a clonal expansion index was calculated for each public chain from normalized within-repertoire ranks of inferred template counts. In a later analysis, generation probabilities were computed using a VDJ recombination model fitted to out-of-frame rearrangements, and the results were checked against IGoR. In a later analysis, hypergeometric tests were used to score TCR-TCR, TCR-HLA and TCR-CMV co-occurrence, with a repertoire-size bias correction applied to TCR pairs. To estimate false discovery rates, a later analysis permuted the HLA or CMV assignments 20 times. A later analysis grouped co-occurring TCRs with DBSCAN, adding TCRdist sequence similarity when clustering within HLA-allele-positive subsets. Repertoires with fewer than 30,000 or more than 120,000 public chains were left out of co-occurrence clustering, as were four to six repertoires with anomalous nucleotide sharing. In its TCRdb copy, this immuneACCESS table keeps in-frame sequences only and misses some clones. Where compared with another copy, unresolved V genes explain less than half of these, and the others have no known cause. V and J calls and clone size follow that table, whereas D and trimming were derived from the DNA. The sample profile shows roughly 100,000 clones; approximately 66% of them were found once. Of the sample, 2.5% to 4% falls within the top ten clones.

Its CDR3 holds 17 amino acids, cysteine through phenylalanine. Of all the DNA, just the CDR3 is kept, 51 bases in frame from base 1. According to the germline V gene (reference sequence), CDR1 reads SEHNR and CDR2 reads FQNEAQ. V is trimmed back by 1 base and J by 3 bases, and the junction contains 4 bases that no gene match accounts for. Recombination linked TRBV7-9 to TRBJ2-2; TRBD2 matches 11 bases in the middle. Sample: PBMCs. This TCR came from a woman aged 45 to 65 in good health and CMV-seronegative. The encoded CDR3 is CASSLGGGLADTGELFF. The DNA sequence is given as TGTGCCAGCAGCTTAGGAGGGGGACTAGCGGACACCGGGGAGCTGTTTTTT.